This paragraph reports one TCR beta chain. Its matching antigen is unknown. Germline CDR1 is LGHNA and CDR2 is YNFKEQ. This CDR3 spans 13 amino acids. The germline V and J ends were trimmed by 3 bases and 4 bases, with 10 bases remaining between them. The data belong to a study of cytomegalovirus exposure and HLA in healthy donors. Study results and limitations: Listed as cytomegalovirus-associated were around 160 TCR beta chains. Researchers reported that a few CMV-associated chains were confirmed in vitro as CMV antigen-specific. Most subjects' HLA-A and HLA-B alleles were reportedly predicted from TCR beta sequences.

Primers: 60 Vbeta forward and 13 Jbeta reverse. Generated by immunoSEQ multiplex PCR, the TCRdb table keeps only in-frame clones and is missing some. This sample's clone table lists approximately 110,000 clones. This chain links TRBV4-2 with TRBJ2-7, with a weak D call TRBD2 (5 bases). Material for sequencing was PBMCs. The source is a man aged 50-60 years in good health and CMV-seronegative. The CDR3 DNA is TGTGCCAGCAGCCAGGAGGCATGGTACGAGCAGTACTTC. This gives the protein CASSQEAWYEQYF.